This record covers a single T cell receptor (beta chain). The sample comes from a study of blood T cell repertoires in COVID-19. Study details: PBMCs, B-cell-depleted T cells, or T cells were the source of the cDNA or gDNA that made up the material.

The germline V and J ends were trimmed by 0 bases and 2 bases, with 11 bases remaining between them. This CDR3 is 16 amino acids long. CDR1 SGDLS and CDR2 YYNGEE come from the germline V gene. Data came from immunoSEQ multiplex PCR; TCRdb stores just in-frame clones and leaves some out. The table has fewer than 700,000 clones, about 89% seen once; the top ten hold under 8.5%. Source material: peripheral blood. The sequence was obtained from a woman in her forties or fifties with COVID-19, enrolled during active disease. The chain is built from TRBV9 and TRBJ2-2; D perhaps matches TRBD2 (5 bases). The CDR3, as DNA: TGTGCCAGCAGCGTAGGAGGCGGGCCAAACACCGGGGAGCTGTTTTTT. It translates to CASSVGGGPNTGELFF.